Following are 8 T cell receptor beta chains from one sample sequenced in a study of blood T cells in healthy people across ages. A second PCR of about 7 to 12 cycles used a sample-barcoded 5' primer and a J-beta primer mix. TCRdb reanalysed the 5' RACE reads using MiXCR and keeps one entry per CDR3 protein. The sample carries some 900,000 distinct CDR3 sequences, 29% recorded once. Sequenced material: blood. Receptors originate from a woman of 80 years or more in good health.

This clonotype was recorded at least ten times. The V and J genes are TRBV2 and TRBJ2-3; TRBD2 might be the D (7 bases). The CDR3 has 15 amino acids. Germline V gene data show CDR1 as SNHLY and CDR2 as FYNNEI. V lost 7 bases and J 6 bases, leaving 20 bases between the germline ends. The CDR3 sequence is CASTRGGVLMDTQYF. The CDR3 bases are TGTGCCAGCACCAGAGGGGGGGTCCTCATGGATACGCAGTATTTT.

The gene calls are TRBV2 and TRBJ2-5; 8 bases map to TRBD2. CDR3 length equals 15 residues. CDR1 SNHLY and CDR2 FYNNEI come from the germline V gene. J lost 5 bases, V lost 8 bases, and 13 bases had no gene match. CDR3 sequence reads: CASGQRRGARETQYF. In DNA, the CDR3 is TGTGCCAGCGGACAGAGGCGGGGGGCCCGGGAGACCCAGTACTTC.

The rearrangement links TRBV12-3 or TRBV12-4 to TRBJ2-3, with 7 bases identical to TRBD2. CDR3 size: 14 residues. Trimming at V came to 6 bases and at J to 9 bases, leaving 12 bases not matched to a gene. The CDR3 sequence is CASRTSESSGTQYF. CDR3 in DNA: TGTGCCAGCAGAACTAGCGAATCCTCCGGGACGCAGTATTTT.

The V and J genes are TRBV5-6 and TRBJ2-4; 12 bases align to TRBD2. Per the germline V gene, CDR1 is SGHDT and CDR2 is YYEEEE. Trimming removed 3 bases from V and 8 bases from J; junction bases left unmatched: 6. CDR3 length equals 15 residues. The CDR3 sequence is CASSWTSGDRDIQYF. CDR3 sequence (DNA): TGTGCCAGCAGCTGGACTAGCGGGGACCGGGACATTCAGTACTTC.

This clonotype was seen ten or more times. This chain connects TRBV6-5 to TRBJ2-5; possibly TRBD1 or TRBD2 for D (5 bases each). The germline V gene has CDR1 MNHEY and CDR2 SVGAGI. V was shortened by 5 bases and J by 4 bases, with 14 bases between the two germline ends. The CDR3 length is 14 residues. CDR3 loop: CASSRTRGGETQYF. CDR3 DNA sequence: TGTGCCAGCAGTAGGACGAGGGGCGGAGAGACCCAGTACTTC.

Notes on this clonotype: The germline gene is not matched at one end of the junction; a read error may be the cause. The chain couples TRBV20-1 to TRBJ1-5; a possible D gene is TRBD1 (6 bases). Germline V lookup: CDR1 DFQATT, CDR2 SNEGSKA (reference sequence). This CDR3 spans 14 amino acids. CDR3 loop: CKLHEDSSNQPRHF. For the CDR3, the DNA is TGCAAACTTCACGAGGACAGTAGCAATCAGCCCCGGCATTTT.

This clonotype was detected ten times or more. The chain links TRBV27 to TRBJ1-2, with D possibly TRBD1 on 6 matching bases. The CDR3 spans 15 residues. V lost 4 bases and J 3 bases, leaving 15 bases between the germline ends. Germline CDR1 reads MNHEY; CDR2 reads SMNVEV (reference sequence). The CDR3 is CASSSTHGQHYGYTF. For the CDR3, the DNA is TGTGCCAGCAGTTCGACACACGGACAGCACTATGGCTACACCTTC.

The rearrangement joins TRBV7-2 to TRBJ1-4, with D perhaps TRBD1 (6 bases). The CDR3 covers 14 residues. Trimming left V 5 bases short and J 8 bases short, with 15 bases between. CDR1 and CDR2 (germline): SGHTA, FQGNSA. CDR3: CASSPSGGREKLFF. The CDR3 DNA follows: TGTGCCAGCAGCCCATCTGGGGGCAGGGAAAAACTGTTTTTT.